A selection of T cell receptor beta chains follows, all from one sample in a study of blood T cell repertoires in COVID-19. Produced via immunoSEQ multiplex PCR; TCRdb's table is partial and in-frame only. This sample has nearly 350,000 clones, with roughly 87% found just once. The source material was PBMCs or T cells enriched from blood (not recorded which). Every receptor here comes from a woman in her 30s who had recovered from COVID-19. CDR3s include the opening cysteine and the closing phenylalanine or tryptophan. Fields, in order: V gene, D gene, clone size, J gene, CDR3 DNA, CDR3 protein. The D gene is left open where the match is weak. Expanded clones are given a class, and other clones once, few, many or no size at all.

TRBV19	.	.	TRBJ1-2	TGTGCCAGTAGTATCGAAGGGGTCGCAGGCTACACCTTC	CASSIEGVAGYTF
TRBV7-8	TRBD1	once	TRBJ1-2	TGTGCCAGCAGCTTGCGGAGGGGGCGAGTCGGAGGCTACACCTTC	CASSLRRGRVGGYTF
TRBV7-2	TRBD1	.	TRBJ1-2	TGTGCCAGCAGCCGGATCAGGGGGCCTGCGGGCTACACCTTC	CASSRIRGPAGYTF
TRBV27	.	.	TRBJ1-2	TGTGCCAGCAGTTTCCGGGCCTTCGGGAATGGCTACACCTTC	CASSFRAFGNGYTF
TRBV7-2	.	.	TRBJ2-3	TGTGCCAGCAGCTTAGTCCCGGGGGAGGGCACAGATACGCAGTATTTT	CASSLVPGEGTDTQYF
TRBV5-1	.	.	TRBJ2-3	TGCGCCAGCAGCACTTCACCCACAGATACGCAGTATTTT	CASSTSPTDTQYF
TRBV6-2/TRBV6-3	TRBD1	.	TRBJ1-6	TGTGCCAGCAGTTATCAGGGGGCCCAGCATTCACCCCTCCACTTT	CASSYQGAQHSPLHF
TRBV7-8	TRBD1	.	TRBJ1-2	TGTGCCAGCAGCTGGGGACAGGGAGCTAACTATGGCTACACCTTC	CASSWGQGANYGYTF
TRBV25-1	TRBD2	.	TRBJ2-7	TGTGCCAGCAGTGATTTGGGGGGGATTTCCTACGAGCAGTACTTC	CASSDLGGISYEQYF
TRBV24-1	TRBD1	.	TRBJ1-2	TGTGCCACCAGTGACAGGACAGGGGGGGACTATGGCTACACCTTC	CATSDRTGGDYGYTF
TRBV19	TRBD1	.	TRBJ1-2	TGTGCCAGTAGTATTCGGACAGGGGGCGCGAGTAACTATGGCTACACCTTC	CASSIRTGGASNYGYTF
TRBV30	TRBD1	.	TRBJ2-3	TGTGCGACTTCGCAGGGGGCCGAGGGCACAGATACGCAGTATTTT	CATSQGAEGTDTQYF
TRBV5-8	.	.	TRBJ1-5	TGTGCCAGCAGTCAGGGGTTTCGCAATCAGCCCCAGCATTTT	CASSQGFRNQPQHF
TRBV19	TRBD1	.	TRBJ2-1	TGTGCCAGTAGTACCCTCGACAGGGTGGGCTACAATGAGCAGTTCTTC	CASSTLDRVGYNEQFF
TRBV10-3	.	.	TRBJ2-7	TGTGCCATCAGCGAGACAGCTTACGAGCAGTACTTC	CAISETAYEQYF
TRBV10-3	.	few	TRBJ1-3	TGTGCCATCAGGGCGACAGTCTCTGGAAACACCATATATTTT	CAIRATVSGNTIYF
TRBV2	TRBD1	.	TRBJ2-7	TGTGCCAGCAGGGGACAGGGGATCAACGAGCAGTACTTC	CASRGQGINEQYF
TRBV5-1	TRBD2	.	TRBJ2-3	TGCGCCAGCAGCTTGAGAACTAGCGGGGACGCAGATACGCAGTATTTT	CASSLRTSGDADTQYF